This T cell receptor beta chain is from a study of blood T cell repertoires in COVID-19. About the research overall: Sources were T cells, B-cell-depleted T cells, or PBMCs; the material itself was cDNA or gDNA.

The CDR3 spans 13 residues. The V gene's germline CDR1 is SEHNR and CDR2 FQNEAQ (reference sequence). The V end was cut by 0 bases, the J end by 5 bases, with 8 bases between. Original handling: Amplification with reference gene primers provided the estimates of nucleated cell counts. Sequencing was performed with immunoSEQ multiplex PCR; in TCRdb, only in-frame clones are kept and a portion is missing. The DNA was the basis for D and trimming; V, J and clone size are from that table. The sample holds 310,000 or so clones; 87% are singletons and the top ten take around 10%. In terms of age and location, participants ranged from about 18 to 90 years and lived in about 25 US areas. Two negative PCRs, clearance, or symptom resolution had been documented for recovered Cohort 3 donors.

Sequencing input: PBMCs or T cells enriched from blood (not recorded which). This TCR came from a woman younger than 30 who had recovered from COVID-19. V is TRBV7-9 and J is TRBJ2-7, with no clear D. Here the CDR3 reads CASSLAAGDEQYF. The CDR3 region has the DNA TGTGCCAGCAGCTTAGCGGCCGGAGACGAGCAGTACTTC.